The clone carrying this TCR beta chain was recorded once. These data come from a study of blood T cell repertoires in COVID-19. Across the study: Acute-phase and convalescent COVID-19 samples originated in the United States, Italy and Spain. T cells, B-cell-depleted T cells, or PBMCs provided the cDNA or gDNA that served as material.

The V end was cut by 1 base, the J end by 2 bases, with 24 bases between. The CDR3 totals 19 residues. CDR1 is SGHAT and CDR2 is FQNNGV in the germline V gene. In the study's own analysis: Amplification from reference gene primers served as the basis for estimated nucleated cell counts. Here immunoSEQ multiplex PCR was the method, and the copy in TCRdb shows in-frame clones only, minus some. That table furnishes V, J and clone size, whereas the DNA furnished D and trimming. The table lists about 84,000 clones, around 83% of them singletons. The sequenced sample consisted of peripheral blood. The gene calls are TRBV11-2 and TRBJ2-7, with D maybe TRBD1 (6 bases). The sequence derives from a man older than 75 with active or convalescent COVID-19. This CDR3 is CASSLAPGARAGYTYEQYF. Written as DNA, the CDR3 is TGTGCCAGCAGCTTAGCACCAGGGGCAAGGGCAGGATATACCTACGAGCAGTACTTC.